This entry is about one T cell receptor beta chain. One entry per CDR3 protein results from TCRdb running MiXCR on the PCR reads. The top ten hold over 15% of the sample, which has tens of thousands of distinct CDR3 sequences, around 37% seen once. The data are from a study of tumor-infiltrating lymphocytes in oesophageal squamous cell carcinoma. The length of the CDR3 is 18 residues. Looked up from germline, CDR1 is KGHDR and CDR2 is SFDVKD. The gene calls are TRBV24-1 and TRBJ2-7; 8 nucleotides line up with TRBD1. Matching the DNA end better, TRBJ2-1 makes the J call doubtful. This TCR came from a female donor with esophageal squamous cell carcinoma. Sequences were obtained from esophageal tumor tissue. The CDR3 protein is CATSEATGGWSHNNEQFF. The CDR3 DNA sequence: TGTGCCACCAGTGAGGCTACAGGGGGTTGGTCTCACAACAATGAGCAGTTCTTC.